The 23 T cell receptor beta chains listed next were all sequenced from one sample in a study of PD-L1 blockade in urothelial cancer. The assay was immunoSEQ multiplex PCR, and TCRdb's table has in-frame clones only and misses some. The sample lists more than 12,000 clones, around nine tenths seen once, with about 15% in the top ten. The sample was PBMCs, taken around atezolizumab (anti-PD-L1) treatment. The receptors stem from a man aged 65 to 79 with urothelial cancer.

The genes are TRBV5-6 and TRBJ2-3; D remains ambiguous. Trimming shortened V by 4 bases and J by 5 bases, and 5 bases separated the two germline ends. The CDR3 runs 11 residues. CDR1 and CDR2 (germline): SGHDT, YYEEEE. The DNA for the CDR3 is TGTGCCAGCAGCGTAGTAGATACGCAGTATTTT. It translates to CASSVVDTQYF.

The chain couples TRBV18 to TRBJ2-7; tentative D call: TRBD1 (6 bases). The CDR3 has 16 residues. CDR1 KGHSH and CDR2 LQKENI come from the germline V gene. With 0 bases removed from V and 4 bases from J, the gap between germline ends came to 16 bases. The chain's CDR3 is CASSPPNGGGRYEQYF. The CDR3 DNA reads TGTGCCAGCTCACCACCGAATGGGGGCGGGCGATACGAGCAGTACTTC.

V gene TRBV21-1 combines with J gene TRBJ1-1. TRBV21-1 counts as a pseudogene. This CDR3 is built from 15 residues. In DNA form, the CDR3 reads TGTGCCAGCACCCCTTGGAGCTCATTGAACACTGAAGCTTTCTTT. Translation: CASTPWSSLNTEAFF.

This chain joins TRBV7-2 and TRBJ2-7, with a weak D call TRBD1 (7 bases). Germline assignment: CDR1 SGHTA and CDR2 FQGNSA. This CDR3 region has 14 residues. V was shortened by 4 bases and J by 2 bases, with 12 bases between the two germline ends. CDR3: CASSSQGGPYEQYF. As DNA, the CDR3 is TGTGCCAGCAGCTCCCAGGGGGGTCCCTACGAGCAGTACTTC.

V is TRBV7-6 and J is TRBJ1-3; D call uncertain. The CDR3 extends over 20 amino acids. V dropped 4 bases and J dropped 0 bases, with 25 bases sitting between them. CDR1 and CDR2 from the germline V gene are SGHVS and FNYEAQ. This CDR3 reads CASSSRVPQYFLPSGNTIYF. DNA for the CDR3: TGTGCCAGCAGCTCCCGGGTTCCACAATATTTCCTACCCTCTGGAAACACCATATATTTT.

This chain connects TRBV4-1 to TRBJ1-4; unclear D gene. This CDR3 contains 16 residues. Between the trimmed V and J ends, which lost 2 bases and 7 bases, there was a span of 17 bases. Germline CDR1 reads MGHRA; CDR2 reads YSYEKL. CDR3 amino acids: CASSQSPPPRVEKLFF. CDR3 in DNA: TGCGCCAGCAGCCAAAGTCCTCCACCTCGGGTTGAAAAACTGTTTTTT.

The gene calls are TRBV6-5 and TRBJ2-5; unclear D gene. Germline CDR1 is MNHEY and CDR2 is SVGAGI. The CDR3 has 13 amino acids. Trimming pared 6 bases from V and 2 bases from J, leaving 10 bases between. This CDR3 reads CASRGWAQETQYF. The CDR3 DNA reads TGTGCCAGCAGAGGCTGGGCTCAAGAGACCCAGTACTTC.

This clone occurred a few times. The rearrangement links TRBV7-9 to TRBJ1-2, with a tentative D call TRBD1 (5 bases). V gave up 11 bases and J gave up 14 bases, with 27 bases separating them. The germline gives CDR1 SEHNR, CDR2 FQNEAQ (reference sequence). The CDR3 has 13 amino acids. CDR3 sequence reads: CALQGLPESGPTF. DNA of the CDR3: TGTGCCCTCCAGGGACTACCTGAATCGGGACCTACCTTC.

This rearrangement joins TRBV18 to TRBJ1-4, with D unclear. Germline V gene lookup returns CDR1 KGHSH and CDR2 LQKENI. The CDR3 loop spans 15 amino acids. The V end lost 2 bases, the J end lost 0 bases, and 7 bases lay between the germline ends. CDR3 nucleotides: TGTGCCAGCTCACCAGTCCAGGCAACTAATGAAAAACTGTTTTTT. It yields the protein CASSPVQATNEKLFF. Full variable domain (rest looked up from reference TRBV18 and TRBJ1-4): NAGVMQNPRHLVRRRGQEARLRCSPMKGHSHVYWYRQLPEEGLKFMVYLQKENIIDESGMPKERFSAEFPKEGPSILRIQQVVRGDSAAYFCASSPVQATNEKLFFGSGTQLSVL.

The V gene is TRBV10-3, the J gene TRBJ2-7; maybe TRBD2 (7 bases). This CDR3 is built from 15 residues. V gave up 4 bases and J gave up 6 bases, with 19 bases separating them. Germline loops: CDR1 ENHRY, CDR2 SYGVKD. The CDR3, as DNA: TGTGCCATCAGTGCGGAGGGGGGGGGTCAGGGCGAGCAGTACTTC. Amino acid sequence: CAISAEGGGQGEQYF.

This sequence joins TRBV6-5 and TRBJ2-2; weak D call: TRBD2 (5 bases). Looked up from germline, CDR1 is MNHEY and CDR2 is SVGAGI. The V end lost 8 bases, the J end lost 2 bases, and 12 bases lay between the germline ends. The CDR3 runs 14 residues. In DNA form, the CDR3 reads TGTGCCAGCCGAGCCGGACTCAACACCGGGGAGCTGTTTTTT. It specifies CASRAGLNTGELFF.

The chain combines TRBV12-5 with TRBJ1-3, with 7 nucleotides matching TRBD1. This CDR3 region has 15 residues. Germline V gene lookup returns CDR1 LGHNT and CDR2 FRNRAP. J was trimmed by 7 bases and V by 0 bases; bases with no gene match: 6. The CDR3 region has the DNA TGTGCTAGTGGTTTGGTACAGGGGTGGCGCAACACCATATATTTT. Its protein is CASGLVQGWRNTIYF.

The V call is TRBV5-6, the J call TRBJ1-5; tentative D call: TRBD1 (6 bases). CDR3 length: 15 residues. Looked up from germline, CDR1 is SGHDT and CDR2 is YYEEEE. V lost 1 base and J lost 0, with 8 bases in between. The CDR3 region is CASSLRGNSNQPQHF. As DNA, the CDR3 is TGTGCCAGCAGCTTGAGGGGGAATAGCAATCAGCCCCAGCATTTT.

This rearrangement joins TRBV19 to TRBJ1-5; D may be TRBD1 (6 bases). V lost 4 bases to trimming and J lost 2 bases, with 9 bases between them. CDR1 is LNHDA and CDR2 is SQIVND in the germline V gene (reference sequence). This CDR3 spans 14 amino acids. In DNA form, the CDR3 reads TGTGCCAGTAGTAACACAGGGCGCAATCAGCCCCAGCATTTT. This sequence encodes CASSNTGRNQPQHF.

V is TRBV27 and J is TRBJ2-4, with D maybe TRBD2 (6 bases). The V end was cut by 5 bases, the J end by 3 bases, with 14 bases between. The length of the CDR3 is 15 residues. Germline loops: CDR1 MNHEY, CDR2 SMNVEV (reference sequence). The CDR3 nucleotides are TGTGCCAGCAGTCACCTTCGGGAGCTCAAAAACATTCAGTACTTC. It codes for CASSHLRELKNIQYF.

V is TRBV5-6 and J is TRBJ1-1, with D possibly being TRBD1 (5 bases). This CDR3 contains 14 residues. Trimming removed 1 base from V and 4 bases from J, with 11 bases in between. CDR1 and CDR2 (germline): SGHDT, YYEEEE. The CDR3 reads CASSLSGGFTEAFF. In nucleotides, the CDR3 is TGTGCCAGCAGCTTGTCTGGGGGGTTCACTGAAGCTTTCTTT. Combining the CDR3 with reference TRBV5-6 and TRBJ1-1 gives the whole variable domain DAGVTQSPTHLIKTRGQQVTLRCSPKSGHDTVSWYQQALGQGPQFIFQYYEEEERQRGNFPDRFSGHQFPNYSSELNVNALLLGDSALYLCASSLSGGFTEAFFGQGTRLTVV.

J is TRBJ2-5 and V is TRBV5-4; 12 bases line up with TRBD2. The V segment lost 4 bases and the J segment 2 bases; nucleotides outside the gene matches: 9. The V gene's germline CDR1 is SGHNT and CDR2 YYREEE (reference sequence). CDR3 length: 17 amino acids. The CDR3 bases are TGTGCCAGCAGCCCCGGGACTAGCGGGTCCCATCAAGAGACCCAGTACTTC. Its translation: CASSPGTSGSHQETQYF.

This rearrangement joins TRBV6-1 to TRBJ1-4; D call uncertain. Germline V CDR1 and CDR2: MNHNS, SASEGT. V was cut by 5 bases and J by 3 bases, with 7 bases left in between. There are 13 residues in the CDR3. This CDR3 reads CASSLSSNEKLFF. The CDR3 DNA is TGTGCCAGCAGTCTTAGTTCTAATGAAAAACTGTTTTTT.

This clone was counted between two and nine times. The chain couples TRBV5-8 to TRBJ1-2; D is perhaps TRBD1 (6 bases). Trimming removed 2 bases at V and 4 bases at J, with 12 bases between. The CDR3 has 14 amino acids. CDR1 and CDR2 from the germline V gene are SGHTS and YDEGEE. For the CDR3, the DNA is TGTGCCAGCAGCTTCCCCGGACAGCTCTATGGCTACACCTTC. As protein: CASSFPGQLYGYTF.

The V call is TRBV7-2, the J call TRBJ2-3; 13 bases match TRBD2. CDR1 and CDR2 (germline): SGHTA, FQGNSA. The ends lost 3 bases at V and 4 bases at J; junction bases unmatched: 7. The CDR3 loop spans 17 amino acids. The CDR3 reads CASSFLLAGGRSDTQYF. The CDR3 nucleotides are TGTGCCAGCAGCTTCCTACTAGCGGGGGGGCGGTCAGATACGCAGTATTTT.

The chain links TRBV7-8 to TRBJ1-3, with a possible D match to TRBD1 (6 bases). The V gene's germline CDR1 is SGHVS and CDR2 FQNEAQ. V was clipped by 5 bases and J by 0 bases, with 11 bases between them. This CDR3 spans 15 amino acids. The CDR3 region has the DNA TGTGCCAGCAGCCAAGACAGGATCTCTGGAAACACCATATATTTT. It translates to CASSQDRISGNTIYF.

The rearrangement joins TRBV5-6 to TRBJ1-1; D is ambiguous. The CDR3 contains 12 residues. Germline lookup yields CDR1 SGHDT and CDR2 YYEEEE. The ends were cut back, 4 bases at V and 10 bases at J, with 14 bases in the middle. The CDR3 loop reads CASSQTGERAFF. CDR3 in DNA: TGTGCCAGCAGCCAGACTGGAGAGCGAGCTTTCTTT.

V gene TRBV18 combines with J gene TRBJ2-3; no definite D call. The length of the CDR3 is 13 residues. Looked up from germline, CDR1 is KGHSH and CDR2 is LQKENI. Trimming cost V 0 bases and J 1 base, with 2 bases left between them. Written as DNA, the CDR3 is TGTGCCAGCTCACCACCCGGCACAGATACGCAGTATTTT. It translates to CASSPPGTDTQYF.